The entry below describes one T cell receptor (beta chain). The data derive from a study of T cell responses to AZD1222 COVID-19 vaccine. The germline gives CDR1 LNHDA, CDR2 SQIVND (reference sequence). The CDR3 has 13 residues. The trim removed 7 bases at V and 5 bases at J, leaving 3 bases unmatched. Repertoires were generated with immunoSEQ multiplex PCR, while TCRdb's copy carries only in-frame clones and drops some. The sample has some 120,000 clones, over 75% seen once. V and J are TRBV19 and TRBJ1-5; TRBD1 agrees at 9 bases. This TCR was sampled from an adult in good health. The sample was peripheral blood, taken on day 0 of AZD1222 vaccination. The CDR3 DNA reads TGTGCCAGTAAGGACAGGGGCCATCAGCCCCAGCATTTT. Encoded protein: CASKDRGHQPQHF.